This note documents a single T cell receptor (beta chain) sequence. This CDR3 has 12 residues. The data derive from a study of PD-L1 blockade in urothelial cancer. Study-wide background: Timepoints chosen for blood analysis were 3 weeks (second dose) and 6 weeks after treatment start. The median T cell count in blood samples was 140,000 to 150,000.

The time point: pretreatment peripheral blood. Produced via immunoSEQ multiplex PCR; TCRdb's table is partial and in-frame only. The sample records tens of thousands of clones, roughly four fifths being singletons. The sequence was collected from a man aged 55 to 69 with urothelial cancer. V and J are TRBV1 and TRBJ1-5. TRBV1 represents a pseudogene. This material consisted of PBMCs, taken around atezolizumab (anti-PD-L1) treatment. The CDR3 protein is CTSNRSSRVGHF. The CDR3 region has the DNA TGCACCAGCAACCGATCTTCTCGGGTCGGACATTTT.